This T cell receptor beta chain emerged from a study of blood T cell repertoires in COVID-19. About the study: Italy, Spain and the United States were the sources of the convalescent and acute COVID-19 samples. Sample material is recorded as cDNA or gDNA derived from T cells, B-cell-depleted T cells, or PBMCs.

A single count supports this clone. CDR1 SGHTA and CDR2 FQGTGA come from the germline V gene. The CDR3 has 15 amino acids. Losses at the gene ends were 3 bases for V and 7 bases for J; bases not matched to a gene: 7. Original processing methods: Amplification with reference gene primers provided the estimates of nucleated cell counts. Measured with immunoSEQ multiplex PCR; TCRdb has only the in-frame clones, and not every one. The V and J calls and the clone size are those of that table, but D and trimming were determined from the DNA. The sample records 250,000 to 300,000 clones, around 87% being singletons.

The rearrangement uses TRBV7-3 and TRBJ2-1; 9 nucleotides match TRBD2. Sequencing was performed on peripheral blood. The TCR originated in a woman in her forties who had recovered from COVID-19. CDR3: CASSLSAGGRNEQFF. CDR3 sequence (DNA): TGTGCCAGCAGCTTGTCGGCGGGGGGGAGGAATGAGCAGTTCTTC.